The source of this TCR beta chain is a study of early T cells in non-severe SARS-CoV-2 infection. TCRdb re-called the 5' RACE reads through MiXCR, storing one row per CDR3 protein. The data show more than 70,000 distinct CDR3 sequences, 11% seen once. The length of the CDR3 is 18 residues. The germline V gene has CDR1 SGHTA and CDR2 FQGTGA. With 2 bases clipped from V and 3 bases from J, the junction kept 12 bases outside the gene matches. This receptor was obtained from an adult who was a healthcare worker with PCR-confirmed SARS-CoV-2 infection or an uninfected control (not recorded which). The chain carries TRBV7-3 and TRBJ2-5; 10 bases align to TRBD2. The starting material was whole blood, obtained at baseline. The CDR3 region is CASSLWSGSGGAEETQYF. CDR3 DNA sequence: TGTGCCAGCAGCTTATGGAGCGGCAGCGGGGGGGCCGAAGAGACCCAGTACTTC.